What follows is one T cell receptor (beta chain) and its context. Its target is not known. This sample stems from a study of cytomegalovirus exposure and HLA in healthy donors. Across the study: Genetic ancestry analysis placed more than 80% of the 398 donors that were genotyped in the Caucasian-associated cluster.

Broader study findings: A later analysis reportedly found that, within productive TCRs, an Asian-associated ancestry cluster had fewer N-insertions than the mean observed across the roughly 670 donors. The majority of TCR sequences were rare, yet some public TCRs appeared in many donors.

The PCR contained 60 Vbeta and 13 Jbeta primers. Sequencing used immunoSEQ multiplex PCR; TCRdb keeps in-frame clones, though not all of them. The sample includes more than 130,000 clones, roughly 79% seen only once; the top ten take less than 3%. The CDR3 contains 14 residues. V shed 4 bases and J 4 bases; nucleotides not matched to a gene: 8. Germline V gene sequence: CDR1 SGHNT, CDR2 YYREEE (reference sequence). The clonotype was recovered from a male donor in good health and CMV-seronegative. Material for sequencing was PBMCs. The chain employs TRBV5-4 and TRBJ2-7, with 7 bases that match TRBD2. CDR3 nucleotides: TGTGCCAGCAGCCTCGGACTAGGGAGGTACGAGCAGTACTTC. It is translated as CASSLGLGRYEQYF.